This entry concerns a single T cell receptor beta chain. Its antigen has not been determined. Within one base of it there is no much larger clone, and no base qualities were kept. Other DNA sequences in the same sample also yield this CDR3. CDR1 is given as SGDLS and CDR2 as YYNGEE, both from the germline V gene. Taken from cysteine to phenylalanine, the CDR3 has 12 residues. The entry retains the CDR3 DNA only, 36 bases that are in frame from base 1. Trimming takes 0 bases from V and 10 bases from J, and the germline ends sit 5 bases apart. The immunoSEQ platform was used for deep TCRbeta sequencing. The original pipeline was this. For further analysis, only productive rearrangements were exported out of the immunoSEQ Analyzer. Clones with significant expansion or contraction between timepoints were called with a two-sided binomial test at Bonferroni-corrected P below 0.01. T cell phenotypes were assigned to bulk TCRbeta clonotypes by matching the clonotypes to single-cell RNA+TCR-seq clones with the same TCRbeta sequence. Tumor enrichment of a clone was calculated by dividing the clone's tumor frequency by the clone's PBMC frequency, both taken from bulk TCR sequencing. GLIPH was used to group TCRs into specificity groups, clusters of distinct TCRs likely recognizing common antigens via shared CDR3 motifs. Imported from immuneACCESS, the table was reduced by TCRdb to in-frame sequences with V and J called. These copies leave out some clones; in studies compared against another copy, an unresolved V gene accounts for under half, and the cause of the remainder is not known. That table gives V, J and clone size, and the DNA gave D and trimming. This sample holds 7,900 or so clones; roughly 60% were observed only once. The leading ten clones occupy about 12% of the sample.

This specimen comes from a study of T cells in tumors after PD-1 blockade (dated by TCRdb to about 2019). With regard to the full study: Patients with prior checkpoint blockade, systemic immunosuppressant use, or recent radiotherapy or other anti-cancer therapy within 4 weeks were excluded. Treatment consisted of either cemiplimab 350 mg every 2 weeks or pembrolizumab 200 mg every 3 weeks. Ongoing daily vismodegib 150 mg was also given to a subset of patients during anti-PD-1 treatment. On average, tumor samples yielded 25,000 or so TCR templates (range about 550-100,000) and approximately 6,000 unique clonotypes, approximately 20-fold deeper than single-cell TCR sequencing. The study performed paired single-cell RNA and TCR sequencing on site-matched tumors from BCC or SCC patients before and after anti-PD-1 therapy. Clinical response was assessed using RECIST version 1.1. The study at large found these results: Clonal replacement was observed only between pre- and post-treatment samples and not between two pre-treatment samples, a pattern that was regarded as arguing against biopsy timing or location artifacts. The source of novel T cell clones was not identified, and lymphoid organs or rare unexpanded clones within the tumor or the tumor periphery could be included among the possible sources. Approximately 41% of TCR clonotypes from the tumor were detected in blood, and certain novel exhausted tumor clones were present in blood collected before treatment, which suggests recruitment from the periphery. Exhausted CD8+ clones expanded after therapy were mostly novel clonotypes undetected pre-treatment, suggesting clonal replacement rather than reinvigoration of pre-existing clones.

Reading the label with the study, this specimen's time point is: second of two post-therapy site-matched biopsies approximately two months apart. Tumor biopsies were site-matched, taken from the same primary tumor before and after PD-1 blockade. Genomic DNA extracted from tumor biopsies or peripheral blood was used for bulk TCRbeta sequencing, with input ranging from roughly 616 ng to 6,500 ng. Bulk TCRbeta sequencing was performed on remaining biopsy material to increase sensitivity for rare clonotypes compared with single-cell TCR sequencing. Every patient was a poor candidate for surgical resection and had histologically proven advanced or metastatic basal or squamous cell carcinoma. Of the roughly eleven patients in the basal cell carcinoma cohort, several underwent bulk tumor TCR sequencing. Fresh biopsies were taken from the primary tumor site, and part of the biopsy material was kept in RNAlater for exome and bulk TCR sequencing.

Specimen: tumor tissue, collected after anti-PD-1 treatment. The rearranged segments are TRBV9 and TRBJ1-6; TRBD1 is a possible D gene, resting on 5 matching bases. The TCR comes from a human donor with basal cell carcinoma. The sequenced DNA is TGTGCCAGCAGCGTAGGGGGGTCACCCCTCCACTTT. Protein translation: CASSVGGSPLHF.